This TCR beta chain emerged from a study of tissue T cells after allogeneic stem cell transplantation. Produced via immunoSEQ multiplex PCR; TCRdb's table is partial and in-frame only. The sample lists some 1,300 clones, roughly 80% occurring once. The CDR3 extends over 15 amino acids. The ends lost 4 bases at V and 6 bases at J; junction bases unmatched: 9. Looked up from germline, CDR1 is SGHTA and CDR2 is FQGNSA. The clonotype was recovered from a male patient aged 40 to 70 with steroid-refractory graft-versus-host disease after an allogeneic stem cell transplant. The graft donor may be the source of some T cells. The chain is built from TRBV7-2 and TRBJ2-7, with 10 bases fitting TRBD2. The sequenced sample was stomach tissue, obtained at autopsy. CDR3 DNA sequence: TGTGCCAGCAGCTCGACTAGCGGGCCCCATATCGAGCAGTACTTC. Amino acids: CASSSTSGPHIEQYF.